Listed here is a single TCR beta chain. This CDR3 is built from 15 residues. Germline V lookup: CDR1 PRHDT, CDR2 FYEKMQ (reference sequence). Unmatched junction bases numbered 1, after V lost 0 bases and J lost 2 bases. This record comes from a study of glioma-infiltrating T cells after dendritic cell vaccination. As for time point: after dendritic cell vaccination, including at tumor progression/relapse. TCRdb keeps only in-frame clones here, not all; method: immunoSEQ multiplex PCR. The sample contains tens of thousands of clones, about nine tenths of which appear only once. This receptor was taken from a human donor with glioblastoma. This sample comprised blood, obtained after dendritic cell vaccination. The chain has TRBV13 and TRBJ2-7; 10 nucleotides align to TRBD2. As DNA, the CDR3 is TGTGCCAGCAGCTTAGGACTAGCGGGACCCTACGAGCAGTACTTC. Translating it yields CASSLGLAGPYEQYF. Filled out from reference TRBV13 and TRBJ2-7, the complete variable domain reads AAGVIQSPRHLIKEKRETATLKCYPIPRHDTVYWYQQGPGQDPQFLISFYEKMQSDKGSIPDRFSAQQFSDYHSELNMSSLELGDSALYFCASSLGLAGPYEQYFGPGTRLTVT.